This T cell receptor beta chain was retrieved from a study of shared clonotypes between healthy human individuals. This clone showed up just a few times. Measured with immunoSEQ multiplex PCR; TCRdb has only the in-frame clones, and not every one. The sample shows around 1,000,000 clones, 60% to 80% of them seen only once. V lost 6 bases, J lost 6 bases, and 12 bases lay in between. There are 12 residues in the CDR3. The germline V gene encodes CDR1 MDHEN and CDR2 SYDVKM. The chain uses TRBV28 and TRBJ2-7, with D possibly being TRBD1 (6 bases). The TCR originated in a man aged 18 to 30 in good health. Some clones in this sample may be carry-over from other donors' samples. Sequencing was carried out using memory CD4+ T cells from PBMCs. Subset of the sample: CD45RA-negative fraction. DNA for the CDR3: TGTGCCAGCAGAATACAGGGAACCGAGCAGTACTTC. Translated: CASRIQGTEQYF.